This T cell receptor (beta chain) is drawn from a study of cytomegalovirus exposure and HLA in healthy donors. Study in general: Earlier, 180 million or so T cells were analyzed, and about 120 million unique TCR beta sequences were found among them. Whole-study results and caveats: Looking again later, the authors saw that most CMV-associated TCR beta chains seemed HLA-restricted.

This clone was found a few times. Antigen unknown. The PCR made use of 60 Vbeta and 13 Jbeta primers. Clones were read by immunoSEQ multiplex PCR, and TCRdb kept only the in-frame ones, dropping some. The sample holds roughly 80,000 clones, about 60% seen once. V dropped 0 bases and J dropped 9; count of bases not matched to a gene: 5. Per germline, CDR1 MNHEY and CDR2 SMNVEV (reference sequence). The CDR3 contains 15 residues. Sequencing used PBMCs. This chain links TRBV27 with TRBJ2-1, with 10 bases aligning to TRBD2. The clonotype originates from a man aged 30 to 39 in good health and CMV-seropositive. CDR3 region: CASSLSLAGTGEQFF. CDR3 DNA sequence: TGTGCCAGCAGTTTATCACTAGCGGGGACCGGTGAGCAGTTCTTC.